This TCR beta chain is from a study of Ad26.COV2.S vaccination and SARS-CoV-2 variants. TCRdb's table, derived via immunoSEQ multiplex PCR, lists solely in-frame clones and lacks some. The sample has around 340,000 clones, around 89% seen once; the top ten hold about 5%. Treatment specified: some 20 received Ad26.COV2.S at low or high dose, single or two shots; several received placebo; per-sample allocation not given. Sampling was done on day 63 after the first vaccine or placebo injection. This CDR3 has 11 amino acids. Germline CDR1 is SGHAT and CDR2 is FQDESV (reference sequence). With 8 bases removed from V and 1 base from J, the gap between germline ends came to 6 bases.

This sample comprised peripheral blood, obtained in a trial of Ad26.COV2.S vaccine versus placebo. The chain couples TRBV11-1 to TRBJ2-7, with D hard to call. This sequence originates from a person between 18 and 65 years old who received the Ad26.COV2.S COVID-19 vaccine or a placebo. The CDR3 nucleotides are TGTGCCAGCGGACCGTCCTACGAGCAGTACTTC. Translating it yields CASGPSYEQYF.